The rows below give T cell receptor beta chains drawn from one sample of a study of identical twins. TCRdb re-analysed the 5' RACE reads in MiXCR, keeping a single row per CDR3 protein. This table holds around 960,000 distinct CDR3 sequences, roughly 12% found once. In addition, the sample was reused for a study of yellow fever vaccine responses in identical twins.

The specimen was PBMCs. The source of these receptors is a woman aged 18-30 years in good health. Each CDR3 is given with its conserved first and last residue. D genes are given only for firm matches. Expanded clones are given a class, and other clones once, few, many or no size at all.

v_call: TRBV7-9
clone_size: .
j_call: TRBJ2-3
d_call: TRBD2
cdr3_nt: TGTGCCAGCCGGGGGGAGCGGCACACAGATACGCAGTATTTT
cdr3_aa: CASRGERHTDTQYF

v_call: TRBV6-5
clone_size: .
j_call: TRBJ2-3
d_call: TRBD2
cdr3_nt: TGTGCCAGCAGTTACAGCGGGACTAGCGGGCCTTTAAATACGCAGTATTTT
cdr3_aa: CASSYSGTSGPLNTQYF

v_call: TRBV12-3/TRBV12-4
clone_size: .
j_call: TRBJ2-3
d_call: .
cdr3_nt: TGTGCCAGCTGTTTAGGTGATAGTCCTTTAACGAACACAGATACGCAGTATTTT
cdr3_aa: CASCLGDSPLTNTDTQYF

v_call: TRBV6-5
clone_size: few
j_call: TRBJ1-1
d_call: .
cdr3_nt: TGTGCCAGCAGTTACTCGGTTTGGGGGGTCGAGAACACTGAAGCTTTCTTT
cdr3_aa: CASSYSVWGVENTEAFF

v_call: TRBV28
clone_size: few
j_call: TRBJ2-7
d_call: TRBD2
cdr3_nt: TGTGCCAGCAGGGCGGGGGGACTCTCCTACGAGCAGTACTTC
cdr3_aa: CASRAGGLSYEQYF

v_call: TRBV15
clone_size: .
j_call: TRBJ2-7
d_call: TRBD2
cdr3_nt: TGTGCCACCAGCCCTAGCGGGAGTGACTGCGAGCAGTACTTC
cdr3_aa: CATSPSGSDCEQYF

v_call: TRBV6-1
clone_size: .
j_call: TRBJ2-3
d_call: TRBD1
cdr3_nt: TGTGCCAGCATGGGGACAGGGCCAACAAGCACAGATACGCAGTATTTT
cdr3_aa: CASMGTGPTSTDTQYF

v_call: TRBV7-9
clone_size: few
j_call: TRBJ2-5
d_call: TRBD1
cdr3_nt: TGTGCCAGCAGCCGACAGGGGAGCGGGGAGACCCAGTACTTC
cdr3_aa: CASSRQGSGETQYF

v_call: TRBV9
clone_size: many
j_call: TRBJ1-1
d_call: .
cdr3_nt: TGTGCCAGCAGCGTAGGAGGTTGGGGGAACACTGAAGCTTTCTTT
cdr3_aa: CASSVGGWGNTEAFF

v_call: TRBV20-1
clone_size: few
j_call: TRBJ1-5
d_call: .
cdr3_nt: TGCAGTGCTAGAGGAGCGAATCAGCCCCAGCATTTT
cdr3_aa: CSARGANQPQHF

v_call: TRBV7-9
clone_size: .
j_call: TRBJ1-5
d_call: TRBD1
cdr3_nt: TGTGCCAGCAGCCCGGGGGACAGGAATCAGCCCCAGCATTTT
cdr3_aa: CASSPGDRNQPQHF

v_call: TRBV27
clone_size: few
j_call: TRBJ2-7
d_call: TRBD2
cdr3_nt: TGTGCCAGCAGTTTAAGGGTTAGCGGGATCACCGACTACGAGCAGTACTTC
cdr3_aa: CASSLRVSGITDYEQYF

v_call: TRBV12-3/TRBV12-4
clone_size: .
j_call: TRBJ1-2
d_call: TRBD1
cdr3_nt: TGTGCCACCAGGGGGGACAGGGAGAATTATGGCTACACCTTC
cdr3_aa: CATRGDRENYGYTF

v_call: TRBV27
clone_size: .
j_call: TRBJ2-7
d_call: .
cdr3_nt: TGTGCCAGCAGTCACGCGGGTCTAACCTACGAGCAGTACTTC
cdr3_aa: CASSHAGLTYEQYF

v_call: TRBV12-3/TRBV12-4
clone_size: .
j_call: TRBJ2-1
d_call: .
cdr3_nt: TGTGCCAGCAGTCATGATTTAGGGGACAATGAGCAGTTCTTC
cdr3_aa: CASSHDLGDNEQFF

v_call: TRBV7-6
clone_size: .
j_call: TRBJ2-2
d_call: .
cdr3_nt: TGTGCCAGCAGCTTTCTTCCGACCGGGGAGCTGTTTTTT
cdr3_aa: CASSFLPTGELFF

v_call: TRBV12-3/TRBV12-4
clone_size: .
j_call: TRBJ2-1
d_call: TRBD2
cdr3_nt: TGTGCCAGCAGTCCCCAGGGTATGGTAGCGGGAGCGATCTTC
cdr3_aa: CASSPQGMVAGAIF

v_call: TRBV9
clone_size: .
j_call: TRBJ2-3
d_call: .
cdr3_nt: TGTGCCAGCAGTCCACGGCTAGCGGAGGGGGGAGATACGCAGTATTTT
cdr3_aa: CASSPRLAEGGDTQYF

v_call: TRBV11-3
clone_size: .
j_call: TRBJ2-3
d_call: TRBD1
cdr3_nt: TGTGCCAGCAGTTCAAATCCGGGACAGACGAGCACAGATACGCAGTATTTT
cdr3_aa: CASSSNPGQTSTDTQYF

v_call: TRBV12-3/TRBV12-4
clone_size: few
j_call: TRBJ2-7
d_call: .
cdr3_nt: TGTGCCAGCAGTGCCTGGGGCATGACCTACGAGCAGTACTTC
cdr3_aa: CASSAWGMTYEQYF

v_call: TRBV7-8
clone_size: few
j_call: TRBJ2-3
d_call: TRBD2
cdr3_nt: TGTGCCAGCAGCCCAATCTCCAGCGGGGTTCGGACAGATACGCAGTATTTT
cdr3_aa: CASSPISSGVRTDTQYF

v_call: TRBV13
clone_size: .
j_call: TRBJ2-7
d_call: TRBD1
cdr3_nt: TGTGCCAGCAGCTCCGCGGGACAGGGTATCTACGAGCAGTACTTC
cdr3_aa: CASSSAGQGIYEQYF

v_call: TRBV20-1
clone_size: .
j_call: TRBJ1-1
d_call: .
cdr3_nt: TGCTGTGGATTCCAAGGGGGGGCGCTTGGGAACACTGAAGCTTTCTTT
cdr3_aa: CCGFQGGALGNTEAFF

v_call: TRBV6-1
clone_size: many
j_call: TRBJ1-1
d_call: .
cdr3_nt: TGTGCCAGCAGACCCCGGGGAGGGGGCACTGAAGCTTTCTTT
cdr3_aa: CASRPRGGGTEAFF

v_call: TRBV20-1
clone_size: .
j_call: TRBJ2-3
d_call: TRBD1
cdr3_nt: TGCAGTGCTAGAGCCCCTCCCGGGACAGTGGGGATAGATACGCAGTATTTT
cdr3_aa: CSARAPPGTVGIDTQYF

v_call: TRBV20-1
clone_size: .
j_call: TRBJ1-3
d_call: TRBD1
cdr3_nt: TGCAGTGCTCTCAAGATGACAGGGAAGGGAAACACCATATATTTT
cdr3_aa: CSALKMTGKGNTIYF

v_call: TRBV20-1
clone_size: .
j_call: TRBJ1-5
d_call: .
cdr3_nt: TGCAGTGCTAGAAGGGGGTATCAGCCCCAGCATTTT
cdr3_aa: CSARRGYQPQHF

v_call: TRBV11-1
clone_size: .
j_call: TRBJ2-1
d_call: .
cdr3_nt: TGTGCCAGCAGCTTAGGCATCGGGGGTGGGGATGAGCAGTTCTTC
cdr3_aa: CASSLGIGGGDEQFF

v_call: TRBV20-1
clone_size: few
j_call: TRBJ2-6
d_call: TRBD1
cdr3_nt: TGCAGTGCCCGACTCGGGACAGGTGACTCTGGGGCCAACGTCCTGACTTTC
cdr3_aa: CSARLGTGDSGANVLTF

v_call: TRBV10-3
clone_size: few
j_call: TRBJ2-1
d_call: TRBD2
cdr3_nt: TGTGCCAACAAAGGGACTAGCGGGAATGAGCAGTTCTTC
cdr3_aa: CANKGTSGNEQFF

v_call: TRBV3-1
clone_size: many
j_call: TRBJ2-6
d_call: .
cdr3_nt: TGTGCCAGCAGTGAGGGCCTAACAGGGGCCAACGTCCTGACTTTC
cdr3_aa: CASSEGLTGANVLTF

v_call: TRBV25-1
clone_size: many
j_call: TRBJ2-3
d_call: .
cdr3_nt: TGTGCCAGCAGTGCGCTAAACCGCGGGGCTGATACGCAGTATTTT
cdr3_aa: CASSALNRGADTQYF

v_call: TRBV11-1
clone_size: few
j_call: TRBJ2-1
d_call: TRBD2
cdr3_nt: TGTGCCAGCAGCTTGGGGTGGGCTAGCGGGGGAACTTACAATGAGCAGTTCTTC
cdr3_aa: CASSLGWASGGTYNEQFF

v_call: TRBV11-2
clone_size: .
j_call: TRBJ2-3
d_call: TRBD2
cdr3_nt: TGTGCCAGCAGCTTAGTTAGCGGGGGGGCCCCCACAGATACGCAGTATTTT
cdr3_aa: CASSLVSGGAPTDTQYF

v_call: TRBV3-1
clone_size: many
j_call: TRBJ2-3
d_call: .
cdr3_nt: TGTGCCAGCAGCCAAGACCGGACTTCAGATACGCAGTATTTT
cdr3_aa: CASSQDRTSDTQYF

v_call: TRBV6-1
clone_size: .
j_call: TRBJ2-1
d_call: TRBD2
cdr3_nt: TGTGCCAGCAGTCGAAGCGGGAGATTGGGCAATGAGCAGTTCTTC
cdr3_aa: CASSRSGRLGNEQFF

v_call: TRBV7-2
clone_size: few
j_call: TRBJ2-1
d_call: .
cdr3_nt: TGTGCCAGCAGCTTAGCTGGGCTAGCCCACAATGAGCAGTTCTTC
cdr3_aa: CASSLAGLAHNEQFF

v_call: TRBV10-3
clone_size: few
j_call: TRBJ2-2
d_call: TRBD1
cdr3_nt: TGTGCCATCAGTGAGTCGACACAGGGGGCGGGGACCGGGGAGCTGTTTTTT
cdr3_aa: CAISESTQGAGTGELFF

v_call: TRBV2
clone_size: .
j_call: TRBJ1-5
d_call: TRBD1
cdr3_nt: TGTGCCAGCAGTAGTGAATCGACAGGGCTCAATCAGCCCCAGCATTTT
cdr3_aa: CASSSESTGLNQPQHF

v_call: TRBV2
clone_size: .
j_call: TRBJ2-3
d_call: TRBD2
cdr3_nt: TGTGCCAGCACTCCGGGACTAGCGGGAGATTTGGATACGCAGTATTTT
cdr3_aa: CASTPGLAGDLDTQYF

v_call: TRBV11-2
clone_size: .
j_call: TRBJ2-3
d_call: .
cdr3_nt: TGTGCCAGCAGCTCCCAAGCGGCTAGCACAGATACGCAGTATTTT
cdr3_aa: CASSSQAASTDTQYF

v_call: TRBV12-5
clone_size: .
j_call: TRBJ2-1
d_call: .
cdr3_nt: TGTGCTAGTGGTTTGGTACGGGTTAAAGGCTCCTACAATGAGCAGTTCTTC
cdr3_aa: CASGLVRVKGSYNEQFF

v_call: TRBV7-8
clone_size: .
j_call: TRBJ2-1
d_call: TRBD2
cdr3_nt: TGTGCCAGCAGCTACAACGGACTAGCGGGGGCAAGCTCCTACAATGAGCAGTTCTTC
cdr3_aa: CASSYNGLAGASSYNEQFF

v_call: TRBV6-4
clone_size: few
j_call: TRBJ1-6
d_call: .
cdr3_nt: TGTGCCAGCAGTGAAAGTCGGGGTAATTCACCCCTCCACTTT
cdr3_aa: CASSESRGNSPLHF